This T cell receptor (beta chain) was captured in a study of cytomegalovirus exposure and HLA in healthy donors. V lost 6 bases and J lost 2, with 11 bases in between. Germline V gives CDR1 MDHEN, CDR2 SYDVKM. This CDR3 is built from 14 residues. 13 Jbeta primers and 60 Vbeta primers were used for the PCR. The data were produced by immunoSEQ multiplex PCR, yet TCRdb's version contains in-frame clones alone and is incomplete. The table records some 110,000 clones, less than 85% of them present only once. The rearrangement links TRBV28 to TRBJ1-3; weak D call: TRBD1 (6 bases). The specimen was PBMCs. The receptor comes from a man in his fifties or sixties in good health and CMV-seropositive. The CDR3 DNA reads TGTGCCAGCAGACCCGGGACAACTGGAAACACCATATATTTT. This gives the protein CASRPGTTGNTIYF.